This T cell receptor beta chain was recorded in a study of cytomegalovirus exposure and HLA in healthy donors. With regard to this clone: The antigen is not known.

The CDR3 extends over 15 amino acids. In germline, CDR1 is SQVTM, CDR2 ANQGSEA. J lost 2 bases, V lost 4 bases, and 6 bases had no gene match. Points from the study as a whole: It has been reported that TCR beta sequences accurately predicted the HLA-A and HLA-B alleles of most subjects. Common viral pathogens were later found to be apparently linked to several of the most significant clusters.

PCR primers comprised 60 Vbeta and 13 Jbeta primers. Libraries were prepared by immunoSEQ multiplex PCR; TCRdb keeps only in-frame clonotypes and omits some of them. The sample lists 200,000 to 250,000 clones, approximately 82% occurring once. Sequences were obtained from PBMCs. The sequence derives from a middle-aged woman in good health and CMV-seronegative. The rearrangement joins TRBV29-1 to TRBJ2-2; 8 bases agree with TRBD1. The CDR3 is CSVVLDRDNTGELFF. In DNA, the CDR3 is TGCAGCGTTGTTTTGGACAGGGACAACACCGGGGAGCTGTTTTTT.